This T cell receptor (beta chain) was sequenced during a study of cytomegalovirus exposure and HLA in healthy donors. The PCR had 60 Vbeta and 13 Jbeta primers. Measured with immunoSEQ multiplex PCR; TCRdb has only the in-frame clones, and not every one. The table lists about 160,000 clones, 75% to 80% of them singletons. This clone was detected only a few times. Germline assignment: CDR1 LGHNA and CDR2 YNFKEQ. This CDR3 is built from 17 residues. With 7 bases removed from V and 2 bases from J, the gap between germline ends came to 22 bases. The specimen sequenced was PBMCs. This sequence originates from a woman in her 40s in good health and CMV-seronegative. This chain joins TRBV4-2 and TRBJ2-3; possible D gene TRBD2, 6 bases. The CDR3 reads CASKNSELAPYTDTQYF. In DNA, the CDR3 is TGTGCCAGCAAAAACTCAGAACTAGCCCCATACACAGATACGCAGTATTTT.